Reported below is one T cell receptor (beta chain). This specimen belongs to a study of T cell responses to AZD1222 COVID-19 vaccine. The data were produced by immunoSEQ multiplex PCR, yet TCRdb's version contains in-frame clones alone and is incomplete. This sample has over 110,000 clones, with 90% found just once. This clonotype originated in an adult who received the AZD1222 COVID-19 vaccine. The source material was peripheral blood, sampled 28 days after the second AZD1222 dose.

CDR3 nucleotide sequence: TGTGCCAGCAGCTTGAATTTTGGGGGAAACACTGAAGCTTTCTTT. This sequence encodes CASSLNFGGNTEAFF. The rearrangement links TRBV7-9 to TRBJ1-1, with D possibly TRBD1 on 5 matching bases. Germline V gives CDR1 SEHNR, CDR2 FQNEAQ (reference sequence). Trimming left V 3 bases short and J 2 bases short, with 13 bases between. This CDR3 spans 15 amino acids.